These T cell receptor beta chains were read from a single sample in a study of cytomegalovirus exposure and HLA in healthy donors. The method was immunoSEQ multiplex PCR; TCRdb's version includes in-frame clones alone and lacks a portion of them. This sample has roughly 100,000 clones, with about 80% found just once. Specimen: PBMCs. The receptors come from a man in his forties in good health and CMV-seropositive. The CDR3 runs from the conserved cysteine through the conserved F or W. D genes are given only for firm matches. Clone size is stated in some rows and not others, as once, few, many or a class when expanded.

abundance | d_gene | j_gene | v_gene | CDR3nt | CDR3aa
NA | NA | TRBJ1-5 | TRBV6-6 | TGTGCCAGCAGGGACACCAATCAGCCCCAGCATTTT | CASRDTNQPQHF
once | TRBD1 | TRBJ2-5 | TRBV19 | TGTGCCAGTGGACAGGAGTACCAAGGGACCCAGTACTTC | CASGQEYQGTQYF
NA | NA | TRBJ1-2 | TRBV5-4 | TGTGCCAGCAGCTTGGAGGGTCCCTTCGGGGATGGCTACACCTTC | CASSLEGPFGDGYTF
NA | TRBD1 | TRBJ2-3 | TRBV5-1 | TGCGCCAGCAGCGGACAGGGGGCTTCCACAGATACGCAGTATTTT | CASSGQGASTDTQYF
NA | TRBD2 | TRBJ2-5 | TRBV5-5 | TGTGCCAGCAGCGCTGACTCGAGCGGGGGGTGGGGGACCCAGTACTTC | CASSADSSGGWGTQYF
NA | TRBD1 | TRBJ1-5 | TRBV2 | TGTGCCAGCAGTGAAACAGGGGGCTATCAGCCCCAGCATTTT | CASSETGGYQPQHF
NA | NA | TRBJ1-3 | TRBV4-2 | TGTGCCAGCAGCCAAGGGGACAAGGGGTCCGGCCCTAACACCATATATTTT | CASSQGDKGSGPNTIYF
NA | NA | TRBJ2-7 | TRBV9 | TGTGCCAGCAGCGTTGGCGGGGGCCTAAATTACGAGCAGTACTTC | CASSVGGGLNYEQYF
few | NA | TRBJ2-7 | TRBV15 | TGTGCCACCAGCCCCTCCGGGGACTCCTACGAGCAGTACTTC | CATSPSGDSYEQYF
NA | NA | TRBJ2-7 | TRBV15 | TGTGCCACCAGCAGGTTTGGACAACCCCTGAACGAGCAGTACTTC | CATSRFGQPLNEQYF
NA | TRBD1 | TRBJ2-7 | TRBV6-1 | TGTGCCAGCAGTACGACCGGGACAGGGAGCTACGAGCAGTACTTC | CASSTTGTGSYEQYF
NA | TRBD2 | TRBJ2-1 | TRBV27 | TGTGCCAGCAGTGTGCAACCGGGACTAGCGGGAGTATCGTTCTTC | CASSVQPGLAGVSFF
NA | TRBD2 | TRBJ2-5 | TRBV10-3 | TGTGCCACCGCCAGAGCGGGAGGGGAAGAGACCCAGTACTTC | CATARAGGEETQYF
NA | NA | TRBJ2-2 | TRBV7-3 | TGTGCCAGCAGCTTAAAGCCCCCCTCAGGTAGCACCGGGGAGCTGTTTTTT | CASSLKPPSGSTGELFF
few | TRBD2 | TRBJ2-2 | TRBV11-3 | TGTGCCAGCAGCTTAGCCCTGGGACTAGCGACTACCGGGGAGCTGTTTTTT | CASSLALGLATTGELFF
NA | TRBD1 | TRBJ1-2 | TRBV30 | TGTGCCTGGAGTGTACGGACAGGAGGAGGCTACACCTTC | CAWSVRTGGGYTF
NA | NA | TRBJ1-5 | TRBV10-3 | TGTGCCATCAGTGCCCCCCCCGCGGGGGGGCCCCAGCATTTT | CAISAPPAGGPQHF
NA | NA | TRBJ2-2 | TRBV6-5 | TGTGCCAGCAGTTACAGTCACAGGTCCACCGGGGAGCTGTTTTTT | CASSYSHRSTGELFF
NA | TRBD2 | TRBJ2-2 | TRBV30 | TGTGCCGGGAAACTAGCGGGAGGCCCCGTCGTCGGGGAGCTGTTTTTT | CAGKLAGGPVVGELFF
NA | TRBD1 | TRBJ2-7 | TRBV29-1 | TGCAGCGCAACAGGGGGGTCCTACGAGCAGTACTTC | CSATGGSYEQYF
NA | NA | TRBJ1-3 | TRBV29-1 | TGCAGCGTTGTCGGCGCCGCAGGTGGAAACACCATATATTTT | CSVVGAAGGNTIYF
NA | NA | TRBJ1-1 | TRBV27 | TGTGCCAGCAGGAGATTGAACACTGAAGCTTTCTTT | CASRRLNTEAFF
NA | TRBD1 | TRBJ1-1 | TRBV6-1 | TGTGCCAGCACCCGACAGGGATTAGGGACTGAAGCTTTCTTT | CASTRQGLGTEAFF
NA | TRBD2 | TRBJ2-1 | TRBV27 | TGTGCCAGCAAACCTGGGGGAGCGGGGGACTACAATGAGCAGTTCTTC | CASKPGGAGDYNEQFF
NA | NA | TRBJ2-6 | TRBV7-3 | TGTGCCAGCAGCCAAGACTTCTCTGGGGCCAACGTCCTGACTTTC | CASSQDFSGANVLTF
few | NA | TRBJ1-6 | TRBV28 | TGTGCCAGCAGTTTAATCTCAGACTCCTATAATTCACCCCTCCACTTT | CASSLISDSYNSPLHF
NA | NA | TRBJ1-6 | TRBV18 | TGTGCCAGCTCGCCTGGGGGGACTAATTCACCCCTCCACTTT | CASSPGGTNSPLHF
once | TRBD1 | TRBJ1-2 | TRBV6-5 | TGTGCCAGCAGTTCAGGGGGGACCCTCTATGGCTACACCTTC | CASSSGGTLYGYTF